Below, one T cell receptor beta chain is given with its context. CDR3 size: 16 residues. CDR1 and CDR2 from the germline V gene are SGHNT and YYREEE (reference sequence). V was clipped by 0 bases and J by 5 bases; unmatched bases: 10. Use of 60 Vbeta and 13 Jbeta primers characterized the PCR. How the authors handled the data: As a later analysis found, there were 82 million or so unique TCR beta chains, of which around 9.9 million were shared. Clones were sequenced by immunoSEQ multiplex PCR, and TCRdb holds only the in-frame ones, with some missing. For V, J and clone size, that table is used; D and trimming come from the DNA. The sample contains around 170,000 clones, 75% to 90% of which appear only once. The sample belongs to a study of cytomegalovirus exposure and HLA in healthy donors.

The TCR was taken from a man in his forties in good health and CMV-seropositive. The sequenced material came from PBMCs. The chain employs TRBV5-4 and TRBJ2-7, with 8 positions matching TRBD2. CDR3 loop: CASSLAAGGLTNEQYF. For the CDR3, the DNA is TGTGCCAGCAGCTTGGCGGCGGGGGGACTAACTAACGAGCAGTACTTC.